This T cell receptor (beta chain) was sequenced during a study of T cell responses to AZD1222 COVID-19 vaccine. This clone appeared once. The protocol was immunoSEQ multiplex PCR, while the TCRdb copy is restricted to in-frame clones and leaves out a portion. The table includes 20,000 to 25,000 clones, 65% to 90% detected once. Germline values: CDR1 MNHEY, CDR2 SMNVEV (reference sequence). The length of the CDR3 is 14 residues. V lost 5 bases, J lost 4 bases, and 15 bases lay in between. The sequence was obtained from an adult in good health. The chain recombines TRBV27 with TRBJ2-7; the D is unclear. The sequencing used peripheral blood, collected on day 0 of AZD1222 vaccination. CDR3 DNA: TGTGCCAGCAGTCTCGCCTCCGGGCCATACGAGCAGTACTTC. It yields the protein CASSLASGPYEQYF.